This T cell receptor beta chain was retrieved from a study of blood T cell repertoires in COVID-19. Study information: Material from acute and convalescent COVID-19 was sourced from the United States, Italy and Spain. PBMCs, B-cell-depleted T cells, or T cells provided the cDNA or gDNA that made up the material.

In the original workflow: Estimation of nucleated cell counts relied on the amplification of reference gene primers. Clones were sequenced by immunoSEQ multiplex PCR, and TCRdb holds only the in-frame ones, with some missing. V and J calls plus clone size are reproduced from that table; the DNA served to infer D and trimming. The sample comprises hundreds of thousands of clones, approximately 90% of which are singletons, and about 0.24% rests with the top ten. The CDR3 is made up of 16 amino acids. Germline CDR1 reads MNHEY; CDR2 reads SMNVEV (reference sequence). V was cut by 6 bases and J by 7 bases, with 19 bases left in between.

Sequences were obtained from peripheral blood. The origin of this receptor is a woman younger than 30 with acute or convalescent COVID-19. The chain carries TRBV27 and TRBJ1-6; possibly TRBD1 for D (6 bases). DNA of the CDR3: TGTGCCAGCAGGGACCCCCTCGGACAGAAAAATTCACCCCTCCACTTT. Amino acid sequence: CASRDPLGQKNSPLHF.